This TCR beta chain stems from a study of vaccination effects on CD4 cells after COVID-19 (dated by TCRdb to between 2021 and 2024). At the level of the whole study: Each participant received two doses of an mRNA SARS-CoV-2 vaccine, either BNT162b2 or mRNA-1273. The Oncomine TCR Beta short-read assay on an Illumina iSeq 100 was used to sequence cultures from other donors in the study. Pre-vaccine samples were collected from two convalescent patients 16 days and one week before the first dose, corresponding to 142 and 148 days after COVID-19 diagnosis. Altogether, some 10 COVID-19 convalescent patients and several SARS-CoV-2-naive healthy vaccine recipients made up the full study. SARS-CoV-2 spike-specific CD4+ TCR repertoires were compared before and after mRNA vaccination in COVID-19 convalescent patients and in infection-naive vaccine recipients. Points the paper makes about the study in general: Limitations of the study were the small number of convalescent patients and the absence of early post-infection timepoints. For convalescent patients, new clones induced by the vaccine made up most of the post-vaccine spike-reactive repertoire, and these new clones were largely distinct from the clones induced by infection. Marked clonal contraction was observed in both infection-induced and vaccine-induced clones at late post-vaccination timepoints, consistent with waning T cell responses.

Library preparation was by the immunoSEQ multiplex PCR assay. DNA from the CD4+ T cells that had been cultured and isolated underwent TCR beta CDR3 sequencing. For the original study's pipeline: Non-productive TCR sequences were removed, reads were trimmed to the CDR3 region, and CDR3s of at least 7 amino acids were retained. Antigen-specific clonotypes were identified using the MANAFEST web app by comparison of expansion in peptide wells against reference cultures. To be called positive, a clone needed expansion at FDR<0.05 compared with the reference and with all other wells, an odds ratio greater than 5, and a frequency greater than 0.1% in two replicate wells. Clonotypes significantly expanded in SARS-CoV-2 spike wells and in at least one common cold coronavirus spike condition were defined as cross-reactive. CDR3 similarity was assessed by Levenshtein distance using the stringdist R package, and unrooted trees were constructed with ape in R 3.6.1. TCRdb limited this immuneACCESS table to in-frame rearrangements with V and J called. A share of clones is missing; checked studies link under half to unresolved V genes, and the rest is unexplained. That table is the source of V, J and clone size, and D and trimming were worked out from the DNA. The sample contains some 35,000 clones, about three quarters of them found a single time. Clones ranked in the top ten supply more than 15% of the sample.

The ViraFEST assay stimulated PBMC with viral peptide pools and then used TCR sequencing to identify antigen-specific CD4+ T cell clonotypes by expansion. After less than eleven days of culture, CD4+ T cells were isolated with the EasySep CD4+ T cell isolation kit. Convalescent patients had PCR-confirmed SARS-CoV-2 infection between March and December 2020, before Alpha, Beta and Delta variants emerged in the United States. About 2.1 million PBMC per well were cultured with roughly 10 ug/ml peptides in IMDM containing around 5% human AB serum, approximately 10 IU/ml IL-2 and gentamicin. On days 3 and 7, half of the culture medium was replaced with fresh IL-2-containing medium. Each peptide stimulation condition was cultured in triplicate wells unless otherwise noted. PBMC were separated from whole blood using Ficoll-Paque Plus gradient centrifugation and were then either cryopreserved at -140C or used fresh. The overlapping peptide pools covered the spike proteins of SARS-CoV-2 and of the common cold coronaviruses HCoV-NL63, HCoV-OC43 and HCoV-229E. Genomic DNA was extracted from cultured CD4+ T cells with the QIAamp micro DNA kit.

Reading from cysteine to phenylalanine, the CDR3 counts 15 amino acids. The sequence is cut down to CDR3 DNA, 45 bases in frame from base 1. Here V drops 6 bases and J drops 4 bases, and the junction holds 11 bases not matched to any gene. In the germline V gene, CDR1 corresponds to MNHEY and CDR2 to SVGAGI. Notes on this clone: Which antigen it targets is not known. It has no much larger one-base neighbor in the sample; base qualities were not kept.

This clonotype originated in a human donor who had a prior SARS-CoV-2 infection. The sequences come from CD4+ T cells from PBMCs cultured with HCoV-NL63 spike peptides, collected before COVID-19 vaccination. Taken with the paper, the label for cell subset or site translates to: HCoV-NL63 spike overlapping peptide pool stimulation. Recombination joined TRBV6-5 with TRBJ1-2; 7 bases in the junction line up with TRBD1. The sequence in DNA is TGTGCCAGCAGACGTGAACAGGGGAGCCCCTATGGCTACACCTTC. It translates to CASRREQGSPYGYTF.